The T cell receptor beta chain described here comes from a study of blood T cell repertoires in COVID-19. Participant ages covered roughly 18 to 89 years across 20 to 30 US areas. In Cohort 3, a recovered donor had either two negative PCRs, clearance, or symptom resolution. The germline V gene has CDR1 LNHDA and CDR2 SQIVND (reference sequence). Trimming took 7 bases from V and 0 from J, leaving 13 bases between them. The CDR3 spans 15 residues. Clones were read by immunoSEQ multiplex PCR, and TCRdb kept only the in-frame ones, dropping some. The table lists roughly 250,000 clones, approximately 85% of them singletons.

The rearrangement uses TRBV19 and TRBJ1-3; D might be TRBD1 (6 bases). The sequence came from a woman aged 25 to 45 who had recovered from COVID-19. The sample was PBMCs or T cells enriched from blood (not recorded which). The CDR3 loop reads CASIPADSSGNTIYF. The CDR3 coding sequence is TGTGCCAGTATCCCTGCGGACAGCTCTGGAAACACCATATATTTT.